The clone carrying this TCR beta chain was observed many times. The data are from a study of CD8+CD57+ T cells in acquired aplastic anemia. Study overall: Across the sorted CD4+ and CD8+ cells, DNA amounts averaged 3.2 ug.

Germline V gene data show CDR1 as SGHRS and CDR2 as YFSETQ. Trimming cost V 6 bases and J 7 bases, with 11 bases left between them. This CDR3 region has 12 residues. TCR beta VDJ and CDR3 profiles were obtained from a genomic DNA template. TCRdb re-called the reads with MiXCR, one entry per CDR3 protein. The table has some 180,000 distinct CDR3 sequences, approximately 48% seen once. Patients chosen for sequencing had shown CD8+CD57+ cell expansion by flow cytometry. Each patient gave a blood sample that was collected before any therapy had been received. The clonotype comes from a human donor with aplastic anemia. Material: sorted CD4+, CD8+, or CD8+CD57+ T cells (not recorded which) from PBMCs. V and J are TRBV5-1 and TRBJ2-1; D is perhaps TRBD1 (5 bases). CDR3 nucleotides: TGCGCCAGCACCCCTGGACATAATGAGCAGTTCTTC. Its translation: CASTPGHNEQFF. Supplemented by reference TRBV5-1 and TRBJ2-1, the full variable domain reads KAGVTQTPRYLIKTRGQQVTLSCSPISGHRSVSWYQQTPGQGLQFLFEYFSETQRNKGNFPGRFSGRQFSNSRSEMNVSTLELGDSALYLCASTPGHNEQFFGPGTRLTVL.